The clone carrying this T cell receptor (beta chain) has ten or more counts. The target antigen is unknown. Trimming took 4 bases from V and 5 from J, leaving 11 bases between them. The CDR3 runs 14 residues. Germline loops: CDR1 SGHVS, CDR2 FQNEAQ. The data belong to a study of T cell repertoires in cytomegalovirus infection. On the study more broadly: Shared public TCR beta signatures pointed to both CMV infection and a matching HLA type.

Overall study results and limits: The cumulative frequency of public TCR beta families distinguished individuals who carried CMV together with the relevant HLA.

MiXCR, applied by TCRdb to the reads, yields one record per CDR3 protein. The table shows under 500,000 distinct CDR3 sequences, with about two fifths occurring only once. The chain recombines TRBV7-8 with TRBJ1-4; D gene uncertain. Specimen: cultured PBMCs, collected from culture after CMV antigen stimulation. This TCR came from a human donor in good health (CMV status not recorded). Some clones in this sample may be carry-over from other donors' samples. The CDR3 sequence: CASSYRRVNEKLFF. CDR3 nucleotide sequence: TGTGCCAGCAGCTACCGGAGGGTCAATGAAAAACTGTTTTTT.